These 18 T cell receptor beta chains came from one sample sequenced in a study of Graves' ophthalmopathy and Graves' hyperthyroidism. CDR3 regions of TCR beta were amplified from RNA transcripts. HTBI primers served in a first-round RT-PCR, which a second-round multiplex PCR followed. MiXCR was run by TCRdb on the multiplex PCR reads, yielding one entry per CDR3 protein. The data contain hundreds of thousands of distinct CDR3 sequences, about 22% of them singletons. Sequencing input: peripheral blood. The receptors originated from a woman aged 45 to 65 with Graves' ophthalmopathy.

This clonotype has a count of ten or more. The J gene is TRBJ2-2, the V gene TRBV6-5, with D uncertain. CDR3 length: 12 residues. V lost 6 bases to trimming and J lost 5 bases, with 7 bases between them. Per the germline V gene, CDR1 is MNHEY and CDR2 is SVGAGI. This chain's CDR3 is CASRPWTGELFF. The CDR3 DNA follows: TGTGCCAGCAGACCGTGGACCGGGGAGCTGTTTTTT.

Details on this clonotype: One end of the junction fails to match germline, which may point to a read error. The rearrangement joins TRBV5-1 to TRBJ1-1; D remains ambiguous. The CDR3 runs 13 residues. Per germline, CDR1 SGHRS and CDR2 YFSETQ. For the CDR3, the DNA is TGCACCAGCAGCTTAAAGGGAAACACTGAAGCTTTCTTT. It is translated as CTSSLKGNTEAFF.

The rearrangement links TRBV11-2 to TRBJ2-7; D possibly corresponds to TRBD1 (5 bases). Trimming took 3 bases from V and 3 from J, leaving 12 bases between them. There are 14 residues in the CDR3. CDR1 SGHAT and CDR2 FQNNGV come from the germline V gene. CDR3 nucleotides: TGTGCCAGCAGCTTTAGGGTGGACATCTACGAGCAGTACTTC. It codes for CASSFRVDIYEQYF.

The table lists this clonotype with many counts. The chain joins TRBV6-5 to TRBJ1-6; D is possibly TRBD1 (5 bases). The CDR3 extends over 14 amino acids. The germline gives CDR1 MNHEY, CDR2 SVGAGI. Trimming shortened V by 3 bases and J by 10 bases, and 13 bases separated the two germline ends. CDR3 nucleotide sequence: TGTGCCAGCAGTTATTCTGGGGCGGAATCACCCCTCCACTTT. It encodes CASSYSGAESPLHF.

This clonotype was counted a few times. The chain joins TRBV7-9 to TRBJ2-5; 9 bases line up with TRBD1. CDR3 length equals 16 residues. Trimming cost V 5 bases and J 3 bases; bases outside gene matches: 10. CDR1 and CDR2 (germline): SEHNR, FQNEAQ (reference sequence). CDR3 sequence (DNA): TGTGCCAGCAGCCATTCCCCGGGACAGGGAGAAGAGACCCAGTACTTC. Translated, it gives CASSHSPGQGEETQYF.

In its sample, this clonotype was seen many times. CDR3 in DNA: TGCGCCAGCAGCTTGGATAACACCGGGGAGCTGTTTTTT. It is translated as CASSLDNTGELFF. The genes are TRBV5-1 and TRBJ2-2; D call uncertain. The CDR3 totals 13 residues. V was pared by 0 bases and J by 2 bases, with 2 bases between. CDR1 and CDR2 from the germline V gene are SGHRS and YFSETQ.

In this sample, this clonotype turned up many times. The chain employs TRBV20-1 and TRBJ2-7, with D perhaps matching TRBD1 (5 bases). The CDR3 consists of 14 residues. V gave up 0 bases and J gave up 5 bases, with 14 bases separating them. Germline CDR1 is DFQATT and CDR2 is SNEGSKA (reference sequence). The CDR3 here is CSARDGARTHEQYF. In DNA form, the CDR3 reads TGCAGTGCTAGAGATGGGGCCCGCACCCACGAGCAGTACTTC.

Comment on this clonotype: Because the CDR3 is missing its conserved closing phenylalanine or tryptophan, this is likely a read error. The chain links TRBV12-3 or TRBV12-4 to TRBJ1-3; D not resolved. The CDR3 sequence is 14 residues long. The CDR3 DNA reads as TGTGCCGGCAGTTTCGCCCGCGACGTGGACACCATATATATT. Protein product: CAGSFARDVDTIYI.

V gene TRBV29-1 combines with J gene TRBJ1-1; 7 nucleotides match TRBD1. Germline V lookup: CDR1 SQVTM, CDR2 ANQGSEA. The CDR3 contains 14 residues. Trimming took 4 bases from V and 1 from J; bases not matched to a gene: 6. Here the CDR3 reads CSVGRGTANTEAFF. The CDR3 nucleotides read TGCAGCGTTGGGAGGGGGACAGCGAACACTGAAGCTTTCTTT.

Here the CDR3 reads CSAVHGPRPTGELFF. CDR3 in DNA: TGCAGTGCTGTCCATGGGCCCAGACCAACCGGGGAGCTGTTTTTT. The chain combines TRBV20-1 with TRBJ2-2; no reliable D call. This CDR3 contains 15 residues. CDR1 and CDR2 (germline): DFQATT, SNEGSKA (reference sequence). V was shortened by 5 bases and J by 5 bases, with 18 bases between the two germline ends.

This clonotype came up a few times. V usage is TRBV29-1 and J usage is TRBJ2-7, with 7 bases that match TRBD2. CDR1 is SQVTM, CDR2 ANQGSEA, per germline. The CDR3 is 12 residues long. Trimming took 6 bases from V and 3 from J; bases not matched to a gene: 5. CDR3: CSVPTSDYEQYF. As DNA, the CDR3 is TGCAGCGTCCCTACTAGCGACTACGAGCAGTACTTC.

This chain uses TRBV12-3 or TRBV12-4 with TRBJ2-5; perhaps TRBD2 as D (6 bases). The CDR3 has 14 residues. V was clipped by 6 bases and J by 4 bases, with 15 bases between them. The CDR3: CASRQSSATETQYF. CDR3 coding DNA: TGTGCCAGCAGACAGTCTAGCGCCACAGAGACCCAGTACTTC.

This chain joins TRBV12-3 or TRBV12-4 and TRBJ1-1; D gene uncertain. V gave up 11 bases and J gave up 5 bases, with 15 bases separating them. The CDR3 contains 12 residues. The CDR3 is CASDGKWTEAFF. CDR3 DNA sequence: TGTGCCTCGGACGGGAAGTGGACTGAAGCTTTCTTT.

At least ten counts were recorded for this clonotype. Here the CDR3 DNA reads TGTGCCAGCAGTGAAGACGGACATCCATACGAGCAGTACTTC. Encoded protein: CASSEDGHPYEQYF. This chain links TRBV6-1 with TRBJ2-7, with TRBD1 as a possible D gene (5 bases). Germline V CDR1 and CDR2: MNHNS, SASEGT. The V end lost 1 base, the J end lost 4 bases, and 11 bases lay between the germline ends. The CDR3 has 14 amino acids.

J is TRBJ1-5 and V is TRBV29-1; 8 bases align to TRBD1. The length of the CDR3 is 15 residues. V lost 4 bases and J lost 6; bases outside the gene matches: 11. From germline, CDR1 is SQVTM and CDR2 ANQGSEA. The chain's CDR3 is CSVATGQGFGQPQHF. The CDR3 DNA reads TGCAGCGTTGCAACCGGACAGGGATTTGGTCAGCCCCAGCATTTT.

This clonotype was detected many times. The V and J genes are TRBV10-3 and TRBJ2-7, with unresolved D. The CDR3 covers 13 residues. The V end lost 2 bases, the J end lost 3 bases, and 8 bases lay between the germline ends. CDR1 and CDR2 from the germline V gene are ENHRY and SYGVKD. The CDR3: CAISERRNYEQYF. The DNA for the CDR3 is TGTGCCATCAGTGAGCGGCGAAACTACGAGCAGTACTTC.

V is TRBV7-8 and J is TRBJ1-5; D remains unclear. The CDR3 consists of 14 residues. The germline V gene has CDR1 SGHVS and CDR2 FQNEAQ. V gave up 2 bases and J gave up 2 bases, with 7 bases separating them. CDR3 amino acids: CASSLLEGNQPQHF. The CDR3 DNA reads TGTGCCAGCAGCTTACTTGAGGGCAATCAGCCCCAGCATTTT.

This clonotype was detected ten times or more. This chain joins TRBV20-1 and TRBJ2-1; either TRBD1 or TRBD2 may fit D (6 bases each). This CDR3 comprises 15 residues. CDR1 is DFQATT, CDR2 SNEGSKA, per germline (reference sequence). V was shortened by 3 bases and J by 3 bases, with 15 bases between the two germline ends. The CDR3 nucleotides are TGCAGTGCTAGCGGCGGCGGGACAATCTACAATGAGCAGTTCTTC. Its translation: CSASGGGTIYNEQFF.